Listed below are T cell receptor beta chains from one sample, sequenced in a study of blood T cell repertoires in COVID-19. TCRdb's table, derived via immunoSEQ multiplex PCR, lists solely in-frame clones and lacks some. The repertoire holds 180,000 or so clones, with approximately 86% as singletons. The sample comprised peripheral blood. The receptors here all came from a woman older than 75 in a cohort sampled during active or convalescent COVID-19. CDR3s include the opening cysteine and the closing phenylalanine or tryptophan. The D gene is left open where the match is weak. Clone size is not always given. Where it is, it says once, few, many or a class for expanded clones.

j_call | d_call | clone_size | v_call | cdr3_nt | cdr3_aa
TRBJ2-1 | NA | NA | TRBV29-1 | TGCAGCGTTGATAGTCGGGGCAATGAGCAGTTCTTC | CSVDSRGNEQFF
TRBJ1-1 | NA | NA | TRBV19 | TGTGCCAGTAGTCCCCGGGGGAACACTGAAGCTTTCTTT | CASSPRGNTEAFF
TRBJ1-1 | NA | few | TRBV18 | TGTGCCAGCTCTGTACGGGAGAACACTGAAGCTTTCTTT | CASSVRENTEAFF
TRBJ1-2 | NA | NA | TRBV6-2/TRBV6-3 | TGTGCCAGCAGTTACCGAGGTTTCTATGGCTACACCTTC | CASSYRGFYGYTF
TRBJ1-6 | NA | NA | TRBV21-1 | TGTGCCAGCAGCAAAGTCTGGGACGGGAGCTCCTATAATTCACCCCTCCACTTT | CASSKVWDGSSYNSPLHF
TRBJ2-1 | TRBD2 | NA | TRBV4-3 | TGCGCCAGCAGCCAAGCTCCTCGGGGGGGCGGGAACAATGAGCAGTTCTTC | CASSQAPRGGGNNEQFF
TRBJ2-5 | NA | many | TRBV19 | TGTGCCAGTAGTATAAGGGGTCGGTACCAAGAGACCCAGTACTTC | CASSIRGRYQETQYF
TRBJ1-1 | NA | NA | TRBV19 | TGTGCCAGTAGCTACCCACCCAGGGGCAGGAACACTGAAGCTTTCTTT | CASSYPPRGRNTEAFF
TRBJ2-4 | TRBD1 | NA | TRBV19 | TGTGCCAGTAGTATAGCAGGGGGAAACATTCAGTACTTC | CASSIAGGNIQYF
TRBJ1-2 | NA | NA | TRBV28 | TGTGCCAGCAGACAGAACTATGGCTACACCTTC | CASRQNYGYTF
TRBJ1-2 | NA | NA | TRBV29-1 | TGCAGCGATGCGGGCTGTGGCTACACCTTC | CSDAGCGYTF
TRBJ1-2 | NA | NA | TRBV10-3 | TGTGCCATCAGATCCACGGGAGTGGGCTATGGCTACACCTTC | CAIRSTGVGYGYTF
TRBJ2-7 | NA | few | TRBV18 | TGTGCCAGCTCACCCCCAGGTACCTACGAGCAGTACTTC | CASSPPGTYEQYF
TRBJ2-4 | NA | once | TRBV6-2/TRBV6-3 | TGTGCCAGCAGTTACAACCGAGGCGTAGGAGGTTTATGGATGGTCAAAAACATTCAGTACTTC | CASSYNRGVGGLWMVKNIQYF
TRBJ1-5 | TRBD1 | once | TRBV29-1 | TGCAGCGTCGTACTGACAGGGGATAGCAATCAGCCCCAGCATTTT | CSVVLTGDSNQPQHF
TRBJ2-5 | TRBD2 | NA | TRBV7-9 | TGTGCCAGCAGCTCGCTAGCGGGGGAAGAGACCCAGTACTTC | CASSSLAGEETQYF
TRBJ1-3 | NA | NA | TRBV10-3 | TGTGCCATCAGCGATTACGACGGGAGGGGAAACACCATATATTTT | CAISDYDGRGNTIYF
TRBJ2-4 | TRBD2 | once | TRBV11-2 | TGTGCCAGCAGCTTAGATTTCCGCGCGGGGGAAATTACCAAAAACATTCAGTACTTC | CASSLDFRAGEITKNIQYF
TRBJ1-3 | TRBD1 | NA | TRBV18 | TGTGCCAGCTCCCCCCAGGGGGTCGGAGGAAACACCATATATTTT | CASSPQGVGGNTIYF
TRBJ1-1 | NA | once | TRBV13 | TGTGCCAGCACACGTGGGGGCATTTTCAACACTGAAGCTTTCTTT | CASTRGGIFNTEAFF
TRBJ1-1 | TRBD1 | NA | TRBV4-3 | TGCGCCAGCAGCTCAGACAGGGTCGAGGTCTTT | CASSSDRVEVF
TRBJ1-1 | NA | once | TRBV18 | TGTGCCAGCTCACCCCGACGGGGGAGCACTGAAGCTTTCTTT | CASSPRRGSTEAFF
TRBJ2-2 | NA | NA | TRBV30 | TGTGCCTGGAGTACAGGTACCGGGGAGCTGTTTTTT | CAWSTGTGELFF
TRBJ1-4 | TRBD1 | NA | TRBV11-2 | TGTGCCAGCAGCCCTTTACTGACAGGGGGCGAAAAACTGTTTTTT | CASSPLLTGGEKLFF
TRBJ1-1 | TRBD1 | NA | TRBV28 | TGTGCCAGCAGTTCACAGGGGGCGTCGAGAACTGAAGCTTTCTTT | CASSSQGASRTEAFF
TRBJ2-2 | TRBD1 | few | TRBV19 | TGTGCCAGTAGTAAAGATTACAGGGGTAACACCGGGGAGCTGTTTTTT | CASSKDYRGNTGELFF